This T cell receptor (beta chain) emerged from a study of T cell responses to AZD1222 COVID-19 vaccine. The method was immunoSEQ multiplex PCR; TCRdb's version includes in-frame clones alone and lacks a portion of them. This table has 100,000 or so clones, about 90% appearing once. The CDR3 contains 16 residues. V dropped 4 bases and J dropped 4; count of bases not matched to a gene: 9. The V gene's germline CDR1 is SGHRS and CDR2 YFSETQ. Concerning this clone itself: Its antigen is currently unknown.

Study-level findings and limits: The study found Spike-specific TCR breadth and depth rose after two AZD1222 doses. Repertoire samples came only from after the peak T cell response. The study reported that nearly half of spike-specific TCRs target unmutated variant regions. Females outnumbered males among donors, who were mostly white British; clonal diversity was possibly underestimated.

V usage is TRBV5-1 and J usage is TRBJ2-2; 8 bases line up with TRBD2. Sequenced here: peripheral blood, sampled on day 0 of AZD1222 vaccination. This receptor was taken from an adult in good health. Written as DNA, the CDR3 is TGCGCCAGCAGCCCCCGGACTAGCCGGGGCACCGGGGAGCTGTTTTTT. Its translation is CASSPRTSRGTGELFF.